One and the same sample provided the 24 T cell receptor beta chains below, sequenced in a study of a mutant IDH1 vaccine in newly diagnosed glioma. No antigens are known for them. Method: immunoSEQ multiplex PCR; TCRdb's copy keeps in-frame clones and lacks some. The top ten hold about 5% of the sample, which has some 11,000 clones, approximately 88% seen once. Time point specified: week 23, last vaccination. It was 300 ug of mutant IDH1 20-mer peptide that made up each vaccine dose, given with topical imiquimod. The specimen was PBMCs, collected from a glioma patient whose treatment included an IDH1 peptide vaccine. Every receptor here comes from a woman aged 40 to 50 with glioma. Some clones in this sample may be carry-over from other donors' samples.

This chain joins TRBV7-3 and TRBJ2-7; D is perhaps TRBD1 (6 bases). This CDR3 has 15 residues. V dropped 2 bases and J dropped 3 bases, with 14 bases sitting between them. Germline CDR1 reads SGHTA; CDR2 reads FQGTGA. Written as DNA, the CDR3 is TGTGCCAGCAGCTTACCCCAGGGGCAAAGCTACGAGCAGTACTTC. As protein: CASSLPQGQSYEQYF. Full variable domain (outside the CDR3, taken from reference TRBV7-3 and TRBJ2-7): GAGVSQTPSNKVTEKGKYVELRCDPISGHTALYWYRQSLGQGPEFLIYFQGTGAADDSGLPNDRFFAVRPEGSVSTLKIQRTERGDSAVYLCASSLPQGQSYEQYFGPGTRLTVT.

This clone was seen a single time. The genes are TRBV19 and TRBJ2-3; no definite D call. The V gene lost 3 bases and the J gene lost 2 bases, with 9 bases spanning the gap. There are 14 residues in the CDR3. Germline values: CDR1 LNHDA, CDR2 SQIVND (reference sequence). CDR3: CASSIARDTDTQYF. The CDR3 coding sequence is TGTGCCAGTAGTATTGCTAGGGACACAGATACGCAGTATTTT. The entire variable domain, with the rest obtained from reference TRBV19 and TRBJ2-3, is as follows: DGGITQSPKYLFRKEGQNVTLSCEQNLNHDAMYWYRQDPGQGLRLIYYSQIVNDFQKGDIAEGYSVSREKKESFPLTVTSAQKNPTAFYLCASSIARDTDTQYFGPGTRLTVL.

This clone has just a few counts. The genes are TRBV7-9 and TRBJ1-1; unclear D gene. Germline loops: CDR1 SEHNR, CDR2 FQNEAQ (reference sequence). CDR3 size: 12 residues. V lost 3 bases, J lost 3 bases, and 5 bases lay in between. In DNA, the CDR3 is TGTGCCAGCAGCTTTGTTGACACTGAAGCTTTCTTT. This encodes CASSFVDTEAFF. Combining the CDR3 with reference TRBV7-9 and TRBJ1-1 gives the whole variable domain DTGVSQNPRHKITKRGQNVTFRCDPISEHNRLYWYRQTLGQGPEFLTYFQNEAQLEKSRLLSDRFSAERPKGSFSTLEIQRTEQGDSAMYLCASSFVDTEAFFGQGTRLTVV.

The chain is built from TRBV5-1 and TRBJ1-1; D uncertain. CDR3 length equals 14 residues. Trimming took off 0 bases at V and 6 bases at J, with 12 bases between the two ends. Per germline, CDR1 SGHRS and CDR2 YFSETQ. The CDR3 reads CASSLAGRVPEAFF. The DNA of the CDR3 is TGCGCCAGCAGCTTGGCGGGGAGGGTCCCTGAAGCTTTCTTT.

The V and J genes are TRBV5-5 and TRBJ2-7; D is uncertain. The V gene lost 0 bases and the J gene lost 2 bases, with 3 bases spanning the gap. The CDR3 extends over 12 amino acids. Germline assignment: CDR1 SGHKS and CDR2 YYEKEE (reference sequence). The DNA for the CDR3 is TGTGCCAGCAGCTTGGTTGCCTACGAGCAGTACTTC. It encodes CASSLVAYEQYF. The full variable domain, in which reference TRBV5-5 and TRBJ2-7 provide the parts outside the CDR3, is DAGVTQSPTHLIKTRGQQVTLRCSPISGHKSVSWYQQVLGQGPQFIFQYYEKEERGRGNFPDRFSARQFPNYSSELNVNALLLGDSALYLCASSLVAYEQYFGPGTRLTVT.

The chain uses TRBV6-1 and TRBJ2-5; D remains ambiguous. V was pared by 5 bases and J by 5 bases, with 9 bases between. Germline V gene sequence: CDR1 MNHNS, CDR2 SASEGT. The CDR3 runs 12 residues. The CDR3 coding sequence is TGTGCCAGCAGTCCAACGCAGGAGACCCAGTACTTC. It codes for CASSPTQETQYF.

The chain links TRBV5-4 to TRBJ1-2; 11 bases match TRBD1. V lost 3 bases and J lost 7; bases outside the gene matches: 5. CDR3 length equals 14 residues. Per the germline V gene, CDR1 is SGHNT and CDR2 is YYREEE (reference sequence). The DNA of the CDR3 is TGTGCCAGCAGCTCCGGACAGGGGGCGGGTGGCTACACCTTC. It is translated as CASSSGQGAGGYTF.

This chain uses TRBV4-1 with TRBJ2-3; D gene uncertain. This CDR3 is built from 14 residues. V was pared by 3 bases and J by 2 bases, with 9 bases between. Germline-derived CDR1 and CDR2 are MGHRA and YSYEKL. In DNA, the CDR3 is TGCGCCAGCAGCCAGATACTAATCACAGATACGCAGTATTTT. As protein: CASSQILITDTQYF.

The chain links TRBV19 to TRBJ1-2; D unresolved. The CDR3 runs 16 residues. Trimming shortened V by 2 bases and J by 4 bases, and 17 bases separated the two germline ends. Germline-derived CDR1 and CDR2 are LNHDA and SQIVND (reference sequence). CDR3 nucleotides: TGTGCCAGTAGTATACCCCAGAACACTCGTCTCTATGGCTACACCTTC. Its translation is CASSIPQNTRLYGYTF.

This clone turned up a few times. Here the CDR3 DNA reads TGCGCCAGCAGTGCCGGGGGGGAGGGAGGACAGCCCCAGCATTTT. As protein: CASSAGGEGGQPQHF. The rearrangement links TRBV10-2 to TRBJ1-5; perhaps TRBD1 as D (5 bases). This CDR3 has 15 amino acids. Per the germline V gene, CDR1 is WSHSY and CDR2 is SAAADI. V lost 4 bases and J lost 7, with 17 bases in between.

This sequence joins TRBV4-2 and TRBJ2-7; TRBD2 might be the D (5 bases). The germline CDR1 and CDR2 sequences are LGHNA and YNFKEQ. Trimming left V 4 bases short and J 6 bases short, with 22 bases between. CDR3 length equals 16 residues. In DNA, the CDR3 is TGTGCCAGCAGCCTAGATATTGGACTGAGTGGAGGCGAGCAGTACTTC. Translation gives CASSLDIGLSGGEQYF.

The V and J genes are TRBV27 and TRBJ1-4, with D possibly being TRBD1 (5 bases). Germline V gene sequence: CDR1 MNHEY, CDR2 SMNVEV (reference sequence). This CDR3 has 14 amino acids. V gave up 6 bases and J gave up 3 bases, with 11 bases separating them. The CDR3 loop is CASRMRGANEKLFF. The CDR3 region has the DNA TGTGCCAGCAGAATGAGAGGGGCTAATGAAAAACTGTTTTTT.

This sequence joins TRBV7-9 and TRBJ1-1, with D tentatively TRBD1 (5 bases). CDR1 and CDR2 (germline): SEHNR, FQNEAQ (reference sequence). The CDR3 has 13 residues. The V gene lost 4 bases and the J gene lost 3 bases, with 9 bases spanning the gap. The DNA for the CDR3 is TGTGCCAGCAGCTACCGGGGGGACACTGAAGCTTTCTTT. Translated: CASSYRGDTEAFF.

This clone was recorded once. V gene TRBV5-6 combines with J gene TRBJ2-1; D might be TRBD2 (5 bases). The germline V gene encodes CDR1 SGHDT and CDR2 YYEEEE. The V end lost 4 bases, the J end lost 0 bases, and 11 bases lay between the germline ends. The CDR3 loop spans 15 amino acids. This CDR3 is CASSLGLNSYNEQFF. In DNA form, the CDR3 reads TGTGCCAGCAGCCTTGGACTGAACTCCTACAATGAGCAGTTCTTC. Combining the CDR3 with reference TRBV5-6 and TRBJ2-1 gives the whole variable domain DAGVTQSPTHLIKTRGQQVTLRCSPKSGHDTVSWYQQALGQGPQFIFQYYEEEERQRGNFPDRFSGHQFPNYSSELNVNALLLGDSALYLCASSLGLNSYNEQFFGPGTRLTVL.

This chain joins TRBV29-1 and TRBJ2-7; perhaps TRBD1 as D (7 bases). This CDR3 region has 13 residues. Germline V gene data show CDR1 as SQVTM and CDR2 as ANQGSEA. Deletions cut 5 bases from V and 5 bases from J, with 16 bases between. The DNA of the CDR3 is TGCAGCGTTCAAAACCCCAGGGGGGACGAGCAGTACTTC. This codes for CSVQNPRGDEQYF.

The V and J genes are TRBV5-1 and TRBJ2-5, with TRBD2 matching over 12 bases. The CDR3 has 15 residues. CDR1 and CDR2 (germline): SGHRS, YFSETQ. The J segment lost 2 bases and the V segment lost 2 bases, leaving 1 base of the junction unmatched. As DNA, the CDR3 is TGCGCCAGCAGCTTTACTAGCGGGGGGCAAGAGACCCAGTACTTC. This sequence encodes CASSFTSGGQETQYF.

The V call is TRBV27, the J call TRBJ2-1; TRBD2 agrees at 10 bases. The CDR3 has 15 residues. Germline CDR1 reads MNHEY; CDR2 reads SMNVEV (reference sequence). With V trimmed by 1 base and J by 4 bases, 1 base remained unmatched. The DNA of the CDR3 is TGTGCCAGCAGTTTATTAGCGGGAGGTTACAATGAGCAGTTCTTC. Protein product: CASSLLAGGYNEQFF.

This clone qualifies as medium-sized (0.01 to 0.1%). The CDR3 DNA follows: TGTGCCAGCACTCAGACGGCGGGAAGCTCCTACGAGCAGTACTTC. It is translated as CASTQTAGSSYEQYF. The chain carries TRBV6-5 and TRBJ2-7, with a weak D call TRBD2 (6 bases). There are 15 residues in the CDR3. Trimming cost V 7 bases and J 0 bases, with 16 bases left between them. Germline loops: CDR1 MNHEY, CDR2 SVGAGI.

The chain combines TRBV7-2 with TRBJ2-3; either TRBD1 or TRBD2 may supply D (5 bases each). V was trimmed by 1 base and J by 0 bases, leaving 11 bases between them. Germline V gene sequence: CDR1 SGHTA, CDR2 FQGNSA. This CDR3 is 16 amino acids long. This chain's CDR3 is CASSLVGAYSTDTQYF. The CDR3 DNA follows: TGTGCCAGCAGCTTAGTCGGGGCGTATAGCACAGATACGCAGTATTTT.

The genes are TRBV5-1 and TRBJ1-4, with unresolved D. The CDR3 totals 13 residues. Deletions cut 0 bases from V and 8 bases from J, with 8 bases between. The germline gives CDR1 SGHRS, CDR2 YFSETQ. CDR3 residues: CASSLGSWEKLFF. DNA for the CDR3: TGCGCCAGCAGCTTGGGCTCTTGGGAAAAACTGTTTTTT.

J is TRBJ2-1 and V is TRBV5-4; 13 nucleotides match TRBD2. The J segment lost 6 bases and the V segment lost 4 bases, leaving 4 bases of the junction unmatched. CDR1 is SGHNT and CDR2 is YYREEE in the germline V gene (reference sequence). The CDR3 covers 15 residues. CDR3 region: CASSPRTSGSNEQFF. CDR3 nucleotide sequence: TGTGCCAGCAGCCCCAGGACTAGCGGGAGCAATGAGCAGTTCTTC.

The chain carries TRBV14 and TRBJ1-2; perhaps TRBD1 as D (5 bases). The V end lost 3 bases, the J end lost 8 bases, and 13 bases lay between the germline ends. The CDR3 is 13 residues long. Per germline, CDR1 SGHDN and CDR2 FVKESK. CDR3 in amino acids: CASSHEIGGGYTF. DNA for the CDR3: TGTGCCAGCAGCCATGAGATCGGGGGGGGCTACACCTTC.

The chain uses TRBV28 and TRBJ2-7; TRBD2 aligns across 7 bases. Germline V gene lookup returns CDR1 MDHEN and CDR2 SYDVKM. CDR3 length equals 14 residues. The V segment lost 5 bases and the J segment 3 bases; nucleotides outside the gene matches: 7. CDR3 protein: CASSPLGGNYEQYF. CDR3 bases: TGTGCCAGCAGTCCCCTGGGGGGGAACTACGAGCAGTACTTC. Looking up the rest from reference TRBV28 and TRBJ2-7 gives the full variable domain: DVKVTQSSRYLVKRTGEKVFLECVQDMDHENMFWYRQDPGLGLRLIYFSYDVKMKEKGDIPEGYSVSREKKERFSLILESASTNQTSMYLCASSPLGGNYEQYFGPGTRLTVT.

This clone has just one count. This sequence joins TRBV7-2 and TRBJ2-7; perhaps TRBD2 as D (6 bases). The CDR3 length is 15 residues. The V gene lost 3 bases and the J gene lost 3 bases, with 15 bases spanning the gap. The germline V gene has CDR1 SGHTA and CDR2 FQGNSA. For the CDR3, the DNA is TGTGCCAGCAGCTTTCGGGAGAGGGCTATCTACGAGCAGTACTTC. The encoded protein is CASSFRERAIYEQYF. Using reference TRBV7-2 and TRBJ2-7 for the parts outside the CDR3, the full variable domain is GAGVSQSPSNKVTEKGKDVELRCDPISGHTALYWYRQSLGQGLEFLIYFQGNSAPDKSGLPSDRFSAERTGGSVSTLTIQRTQQEDSAVYLCASSFRERAIYEQYFGPGTRLTVT.